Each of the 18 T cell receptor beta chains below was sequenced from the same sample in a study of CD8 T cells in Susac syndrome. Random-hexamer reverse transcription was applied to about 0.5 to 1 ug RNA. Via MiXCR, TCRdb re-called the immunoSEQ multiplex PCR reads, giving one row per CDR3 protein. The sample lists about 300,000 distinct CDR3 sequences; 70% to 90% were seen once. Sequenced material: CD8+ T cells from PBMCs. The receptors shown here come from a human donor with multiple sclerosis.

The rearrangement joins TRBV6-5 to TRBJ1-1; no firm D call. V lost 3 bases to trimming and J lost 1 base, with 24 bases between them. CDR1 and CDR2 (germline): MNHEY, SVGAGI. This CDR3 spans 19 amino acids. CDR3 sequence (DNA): TGTGCCAGCAGTTATCGCCCGGCGTTAGCGCGGGCGCCGAACACTGAAGCTTTCTTT. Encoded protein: CASSYRPALARAPNTEAFF.

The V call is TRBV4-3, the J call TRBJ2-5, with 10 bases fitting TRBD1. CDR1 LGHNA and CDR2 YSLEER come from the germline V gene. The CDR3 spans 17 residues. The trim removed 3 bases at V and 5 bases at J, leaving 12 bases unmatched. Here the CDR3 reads CASSQRPGTGVPETQYF. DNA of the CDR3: TGCGCCAGCAGCCAGCGGCCCGGGACAGGGGTCCCGGAGACCCAGTACTTC.

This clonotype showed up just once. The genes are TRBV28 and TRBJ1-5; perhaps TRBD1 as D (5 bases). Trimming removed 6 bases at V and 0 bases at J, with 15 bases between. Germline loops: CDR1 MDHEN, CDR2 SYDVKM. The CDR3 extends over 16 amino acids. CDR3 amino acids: CASSRLTGDSNQPQHF. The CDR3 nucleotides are TGTGCCAGCAGCCGTCTCACAGGAGATAGCAATCAGCCCCAGCATTTT.

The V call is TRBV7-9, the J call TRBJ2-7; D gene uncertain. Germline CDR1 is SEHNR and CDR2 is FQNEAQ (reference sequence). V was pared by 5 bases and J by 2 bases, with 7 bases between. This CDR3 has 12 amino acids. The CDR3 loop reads CASSPDTYEQYF. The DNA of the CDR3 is TGTGCCAGCAGCCCCGACACCTACGAGCAGTACTTC.

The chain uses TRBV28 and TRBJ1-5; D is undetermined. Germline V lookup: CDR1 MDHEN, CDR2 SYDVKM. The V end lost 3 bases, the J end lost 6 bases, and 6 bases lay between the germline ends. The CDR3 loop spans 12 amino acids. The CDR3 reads CASSLWSQPQHF. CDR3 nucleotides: TGTGCCAGCAGTTTGTGGAGTCAGCCCCAGCATTTT.

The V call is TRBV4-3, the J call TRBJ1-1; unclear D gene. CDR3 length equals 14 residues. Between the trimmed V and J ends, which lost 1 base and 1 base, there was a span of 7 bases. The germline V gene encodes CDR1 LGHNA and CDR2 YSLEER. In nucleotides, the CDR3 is TGCGCCAGCAGCCAAGCCGCGTGGAACACTGAAGCTTTCTTT. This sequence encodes CASSQAAWNTEAFF.

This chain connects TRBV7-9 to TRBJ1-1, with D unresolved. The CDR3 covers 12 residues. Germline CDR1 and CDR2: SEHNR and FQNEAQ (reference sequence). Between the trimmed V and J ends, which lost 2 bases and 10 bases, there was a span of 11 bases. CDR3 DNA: TGTGCCAGCAGCTTATCAATTTTCGGAGCTTTCTTT. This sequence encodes CASSLSIFGAFF. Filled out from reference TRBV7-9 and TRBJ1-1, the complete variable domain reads DTGVSQNPRHKITKRGQNVTFRCDPISEHNRLYWYRQTLGQGPEFLTYFQNEAQLEKSRLLSDRFSAERPKGSFSTLEIQRTEQGDSAMYLCASSLSIFGAFFGQGTRLTVV.

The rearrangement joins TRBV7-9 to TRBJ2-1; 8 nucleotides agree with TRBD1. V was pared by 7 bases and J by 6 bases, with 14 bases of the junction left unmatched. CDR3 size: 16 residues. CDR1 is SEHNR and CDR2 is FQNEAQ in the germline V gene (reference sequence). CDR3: CASTKGAGGSGNEQFF. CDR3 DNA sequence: TGTGCCAGCACCAAGGGGGCAGGGGGCTCGGGCAATGAGCAGTTCTTC.

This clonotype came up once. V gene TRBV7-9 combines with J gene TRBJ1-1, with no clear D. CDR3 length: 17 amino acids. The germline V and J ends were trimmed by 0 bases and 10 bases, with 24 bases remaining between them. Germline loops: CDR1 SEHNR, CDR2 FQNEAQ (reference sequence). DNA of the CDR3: TGTGCCAGCAGCTTAGCCTCCTTTCCCCTTGGCTACCTCCCAGCTTTCTTT. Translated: CASSLASFPLGYLPAFF.

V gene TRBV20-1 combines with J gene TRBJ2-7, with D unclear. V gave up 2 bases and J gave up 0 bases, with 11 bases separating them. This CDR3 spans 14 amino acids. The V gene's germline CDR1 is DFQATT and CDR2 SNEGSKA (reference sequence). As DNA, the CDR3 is TGCAGTGCTAGACGGCAGAGTGACTCCTACGAGCAGTACTTC. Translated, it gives CSARRQSDSYEQYF.

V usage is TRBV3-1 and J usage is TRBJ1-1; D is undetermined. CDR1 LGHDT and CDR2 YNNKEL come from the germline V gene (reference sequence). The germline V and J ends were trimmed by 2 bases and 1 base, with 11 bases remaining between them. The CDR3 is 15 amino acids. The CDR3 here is CASSQLPAANTEAFF. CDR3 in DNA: TGTGCCAGCAGCCAACTTCCCGCGGCGAACACTGAAGCTTTCTTT. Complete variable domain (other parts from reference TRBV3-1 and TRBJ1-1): DTAVSQTPKYLVTQMGNDKSIKCEQNLGHDTMYWYKQDSKKFLKIMFSYNNKELIINETVPNRFSPKSPDKAHLNLHINSLELGDSAVYFCASSQLPAANTEAFFGQGTRLTVV.

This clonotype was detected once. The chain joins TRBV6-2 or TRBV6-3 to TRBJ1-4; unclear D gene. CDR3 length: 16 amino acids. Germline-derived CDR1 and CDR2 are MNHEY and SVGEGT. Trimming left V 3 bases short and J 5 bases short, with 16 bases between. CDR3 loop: CASSYSRTGRNEKLFF. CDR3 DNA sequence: TGTGCCAGCAGTTATTCCAGGACCGGGCGAAATGAAAAACTGTTTTTT.

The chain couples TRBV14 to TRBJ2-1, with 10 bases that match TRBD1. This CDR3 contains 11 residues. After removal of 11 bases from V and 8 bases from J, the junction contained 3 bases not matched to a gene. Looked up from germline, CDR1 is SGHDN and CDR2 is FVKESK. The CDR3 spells CARQGAHEQFF. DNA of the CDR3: TGTGCCCGACAGGGGGCCCATGAGCAGTTCTTC. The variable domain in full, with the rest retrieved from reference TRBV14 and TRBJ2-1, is EAGVTQFPSHSVIEKGQTVTLRCDPISGHDNLYWYRRVMGKEIKFLLHFVKESKQDESGMPNNRFLAERTGGTYSTLKVQPAELEDSGVYFCARQGAHEQFFGPGTRLTVL.

This CDR3 is CASSMWLQGQPQHF. In nucleotides, the CDR3 is TGTGCCAGTAGTATGTGGCTTCAAGGACAGCCCCAGCATTTT. This rearrangement joins TRBV19 to TRBJ1-5; D is uncertain. The CDR3 sequence is 14 residues long. V was pared by 3 bases and J by 7 bases, with 13 bases between. Germline values: CDR1 LNHDA, CDR2 SQIVND (reference sequence).

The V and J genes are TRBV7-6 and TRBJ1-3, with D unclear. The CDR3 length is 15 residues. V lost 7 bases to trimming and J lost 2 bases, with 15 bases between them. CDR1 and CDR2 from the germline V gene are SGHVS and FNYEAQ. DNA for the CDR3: TGTGCCAGCACCCTCGACCCCGGGCCTGGAAACACCATATATTTT. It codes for CASTLDPGPGNTIYF.

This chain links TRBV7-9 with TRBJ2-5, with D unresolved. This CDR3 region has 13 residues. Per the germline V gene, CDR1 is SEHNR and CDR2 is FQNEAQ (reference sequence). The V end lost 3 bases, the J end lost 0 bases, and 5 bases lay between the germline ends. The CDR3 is CASSFSHQETQYF. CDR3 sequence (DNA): TGTGCCAGCAGCTTCAGCCACCAAGAGACCCAGTACTTC.

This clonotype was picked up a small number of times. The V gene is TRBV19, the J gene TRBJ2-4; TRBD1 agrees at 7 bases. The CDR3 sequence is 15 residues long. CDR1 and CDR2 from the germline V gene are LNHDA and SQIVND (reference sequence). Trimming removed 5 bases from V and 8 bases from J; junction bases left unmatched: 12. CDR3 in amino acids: CASSAPTGIYDIQYF. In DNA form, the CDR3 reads TGTGCCAGTAGTGCACCGACAGGGATCTACGACATTCAGTACTTC.

The CDR3 reads CASTRSSGRDEQYF. In DNA, the CDR3 is TGTGCCAGCACCCGAAGTAGCGGGAGGGACGAGCAGTACTTC. The chain recombines TRBV7-9 with TRBJ2-7, with 11 positions matching TRBD2. The CDR3 is 14 amino acids. The germline V gene has CDR1 SEHNR and CDR2 FQNEAQ (reference sequence). After removal of 7 bases from V and 5 bases from J, the junction contained 7 bases not matched to a gene. The full variable domain, rest sourced from reference TRBV7-9 and TRBJ2-7, is DTGVSQNPRHKITKRGQNVTFRCDPISEHNRLYWYRQTLGQGPEFLTYFQNEAQLEKSRLLSDRFSAERPKGSFSTLEIQRTEQGDSAMYLCASTRSSGRDEQYFGPGTRLTVT.